Following are 7 T cell receptor beta chains from one sample sequenced in a study of blood T cell repertoires in COVID-19. Using immunoSEQ multiplex PCR, the repertoire was profiled, and TCRdb retains in-frame clones only, with some absent. The sample has approximately 450,000 clones; more than 85% are singletons. The sequencing input was peripheral blood. The receptors here all came from a woman in her 30s with acute or convalescent COVID-19.

This chain uses TRBV2 with TRBJ2-7; 7 bases align to TRBD2. CDR1 is SNHLY and CDR2 is FYNNEI in the germline V gene. After removal of 6 bases from V and 4 bases from J, the junction contained 9 bases not matched to a gene. The CDR3 sequence is 14 residues long. The CDR3 bases are TGTGCCAGCAGGGGCCTTGGGGACTATTACGAGCAGTACTTC. The encoded protein is CASRGLGDYYEQYF.

This clone was seen a few times. V and J are TRBV9 and TRBJ1-2, with 7 bases aligning to TRBD1. V lost 3 bases and J lost 2; bases outside the gene matches: 4. CDR1 SGDLS and CDR2 YYNGEE come from the germline V gene. CDR3 length: 14 amino acids. The CDR3 is CASSGIQGNYGYTF. For the CDR3, the DNA is TGTGCCAGCAGCGGGATACAGGGGAACTATGGCTACACCTTC.

The V call is TRBV7-8, the J call TRBJ1-5, with TRBD1 as a possible D gene (5 bases). The CDR3 is made up of 15 amino acids. Trimming removed 4 bases at V and 3 bases at J, with 13 bases between. Germline V gene data show CDR1 as SGHVS and CDR2 as FQNEAQ. The CDR3 reads CASSWGVIHNQPQHF. The CDR3 DNA reads TGTGCCAGCAGCTGGGGGGTAATTCACAATCAGCCCCAGCATTTT.

This chain uses TRBV5-6 with TRBJ2-6, with a weak D call TRBD1 (6 bases). Germline-derived CDR1 and CDR2 are SGHDT and YYEEEE. The CDR3 is 17 residues long. Trimming left V 3 bases short and J 2 bases short, with 15 bases between. CDR3 sequence (DNA): TGTGCCAGCAGCTCTGGACAGAAATCCCCTGGGGCCAACGTCCTGACTTTC. Its translation: CASSSGQKSPGANVLTF.

The chain carries TRBV4-1 and TRBJ2-5; 12 positions agree with TRBD2. The CDR3 runs to 15 residues. From germline, CDR1 is MGHRA and CDR2 YSYEKL. V was clipped by 6 bases and J by 1 base; unmatched bases: 3. The CDR3 nucleotides read TGCGCCAGCAGTACTAGCGGGGGGAGCCAAGAGACCCAGTACTTC. This codes for CASSTSGGSQETQYF.

The chain joins TRBV2 to TRBJ2-1; no firm D call. The CDR3 is 14 residues long. Trimming removed 8 bases at V and 5 bases at J, with 16 bases between. The germline V gene has CDR1 SNHLY and CDR2 FYNNEI. CDR3 region: CASVAQNLNNEQFF. CDR3 bases: TGTGCCAGCGTCGCACAGAACCTAAACAATGAGCAGTTCTTC.

This clone appeared a single time. The rearrangement joins TRBV7-8 to TRBJ2-3; perhaps TRBD1 as D (5 bases). Germline V gene sequence: CDR1 SGHVS, CDR2 FQNEAQ. This CDR3 comprises 16 residues. Trimming pared 2 bases from V and 2 bases from J, leaving 14 bases between. The CDR3 region is CASSLYRTSDTDTQYF. The CDR3 bases are TGTGCCAGCAGCTTATACAGGACATCGGACACAGATACGCAGTATTTT.